Listed here are 21 T cell receptor beta chains from one sample, sequenced in a study of cytomegalovirus exposure and HLA in healthy donors. Both 60 Vbeta primers and 13 Jbeta primers went into the PCR. Clones were read by immunoSEQ multiplex PCR, and TCRdb kept only the in-frame ones, dropping some. Of over 100,000 clones listed, around 80% were seen once; the top ten hold roughly 5.5%. Sample: PBMCs. The receptors stem from a man aged 25 to 40 in good health and CMV-seronegative.

This clone was seen more than once but under ten times. CDR3: CASKGPLSTGELFF. CDR3 DNA: TGTGCCAGCAAGGGGCCCCTCTCCACCGGGGAGCTGTTTTTT. The chain couples TRBV6-1 to TRBJ2-2; D may be TRBD1 (5 bases). CDR1 is MNHNS and CDR2 is SASEGT in the germline V gene. The CDR3 extends over 14 amino acids. Deletions cut 7 bases from V and 4 bases from J, with 13 bases between.

The chain combines TRBV29-1 with TRBJ2-5; 8 bases line up with TRBD1. Germline-derived CDR1 and CDR2 are SQVTM and ANQGSEA. V dropped 6 bases and J dropped 5; count of bases not matched to a gene: 17. This CDR3 region has 16 residues. Written as DNA, the CDR3 is TGCAGCGTCCGATGGTCCGCAGGGGGCTTACGGGAGACCCAGTACTTC. It translates to CSVRWSAGGLRETQYF.

The chain uses TRBV7-2 and TRBJ1-6, with unresolved D. The CDR3 runs 15 residues. Trimming removed 5 bases from V and 3 bases from J, with 11 bases in between. CDR1 and CDR2 (germline): SGHTA, FQGNSA. The CDR3 loop reads CASSHTSDYNSPLHF. The CDR3, as DNA: TGTGCCAGCAGCCACACCTCCGACTATAATTCACCCCTCCACTTT.

The rearrangement links TRBV18 to TRBJ1-1; TRBD1 is a possible D gene (5 bases). CDR1 is KGHSH and CDR2 is LQKENI in the germline V gene. Trimming removed 5 bases from V and 4 bases from J, with 17 bases in between. CDR3 length: 15 amino acids. The CDR3 reads CASSTAGGAGTEAFF. The DNA of the CDR3 is TGTGCCAGCTCAACGGCAGGAGGGGCTGGCACTGAAGCTTTCTTT.

The V gene is TRBV10-3, the J gene TRBJ1-2; no reliable D call. With 7 bases removed from V and 4 bases from J, the gap between germline ends came to 10 bases. The CDR3 spans 12 residues. From germline, CDR1 is ENHRY and CDR2 SYGVKD. CDR3: CAITGVGYGYTF. The CDR3 DNA reads TGTGCCATCACGGGAGTCGGCTATGGCTACACCTTC.

A note on this clone: Additional DNA sequences in this sample encode the identical CDR3. The chain uses TRBV27 and TRBJ1-2, with TRBD1 as a possible D gene (5 bases). The CDR3 loop spans 13 amino acids. The V gene lost 0 bases and the J gene lost 4 bases, with 6 bases spanning the gap. Germline-derived CDR1 and CDR2 are MNHEY and SMNVEV (reference sequence). The CDR3 region is CASSLSGGYGYTF. The CDR3 coding sequence is TGTGCCAGCAGTTTATCGGGGGGCTATGGCTACACCTTC.

The CDR3, as DNA: TGTGCCAGCAGTTTAGAGAGCTATGGCTACACCTTC. Translated, it gives CASSLESYGYTF. This rearrangement joins TRBV28 to TRBJ1-2; D not resolved. Germline V gene sequence: CDR1 MDHEN, CDR2 SYDVKM. The germline V and J ends were trimmed by 2 bases and 4 bases, with 5 bases remaining between them. This CDR3 is 12 amino acids long.

The chain uses TRBV7-8 and TRBJ2-3, with 9 bases lining up with TRBD1. The germline gives CDR1 SGHVS, CDR2 FQNEAQ. The CDR3 covers 15 residues. The V gene end was trimmed by 5 bases and the J gene end by 5 bases; junction bases not matched to a gene: 8. CDR3 nucleotide sequence: TGTGCCAGCAGCCCTAGGACAGGGGTTGGAGATACGCAGTATTTT. Its translation is CASSPRTGVGDTQYF.

V and J are TRBV29-1 and TRBJ2-3, with D unclear. The CDR3 is made up of 15 amino acids. The V end lost 7 bases, the J end lost 2 bases, and 19 bases lay between the germline ends. Looked up from germline, CDR1 is SQVTM and CDR2 is ANQGSEA. The CDR3 DNA follows: TGCAGCGCAAACGACAATGGTTTGGTCACAGATACGCAGTATTTT. Protein: CSANDNGLVTDTQYF.

The CDR3 protein is CSVEDLEAGFPDTQYF. The CDR3 coding sequence is TGCAGCGTTGAAGATTTGGAAGCGGGGTTCCCAGATACGCAGTATTTT. V and J are TRBV29-1 and TRBJ2-3, with TRBD2 matching 7 bases. This CDR3 has 16 residues. Germline CDR1 SQVTM, CDR2 ANQGSEA. V shed 0 bases, J shed 4 bases, and the junction held 10 bases outside the gene matches.

The J gene is TRBJ2-7, the V gene TRBV4-2, with 12 positions matching TRBD2. With V trimmed by 3 bases and J by 6 bases, 9 bases remained unmatched. Germline values: CDR1 LGHNA, CDR2 YNFKEQ. This CDR3 contains 16 residues. The CDR3 coding sequence is TGTGCCAGCAGCCACCAACAGACTAGCGGGAGAGGCGAGCAGTACTTC. Translating it yields CASSHQQTSGRGEQYF.

The chain links TRBV10-3 to TRBJ2-7; possibly TRBD1 for D (6 bases). Germline V CDR1 and CDR2: ENHRY, SYGVKD. V was pared by 0 bases and J by 0 bases, with 12 bases between. This CDR3 has 16 residues. DNA for the CDR3: TGTGCCATCAGTGAGTCAGTTCCAGGGGCCTCCTACGAGCAGTACTTC. Amino acids: CAISESVPGASYEQYF.

This rearrangement joins TRBV15 to TRBJ2-5; 9 nucleotides agree with TRBD2. This CDR3 comprises 16 residues. Germline V gene sequence: CDR1 LNHNV, CDR2 YYDKDF (reference sequence). With V trimmed by 0 bases and J by 5 bases, 7 bases remained unmatched. CDR3 DNA: TGTGCCACCAGCAGAGATTTCGCGGGGGGGTCCGAGACCCAGTACTTC. Its protein product is CATSRDFAGGSETQYF. The full variable domain, rest sourced from reference TRBV15 and TRBJ2-5, is DAMVIQNPRYQVTQFGKPVTLSCSQTLNHNVMYWYQQKSSQAPKLLFHYYDKDFNNEADTPDNFQSRRPNTSFCFLDIRSPGLGDTAMYLCATSRDFAGGSETQYFGPGTRLLVL.

The V gene is TRBV4-2, the J gene TRBJ1-1; 9 bases map to TRBD1. The CDR3 has 15 amino acids. The trim removed 6 bases at V and 4 bases at J, leaving 9 bases unmatched. Germline-derived CDR1 and CDR2 are LGHNA and YNFKEQ. CDR3 DNA: TGTGCCAGCAGACTTATACAGGGGGCCAGCACTGAAGCTTTCTTT. It encodes CASRLIQGASTEAFF.

The sample holds a few counts of this clone. This sequence joins TRBV9 and TRBJ2-7; maybe TRBD2 (5 bases). This CDR3 spans 14 amino acids. V shed 0 bases and J shed 2 bases, with 9 bases lying between them. In germline, CDR1 is SGDLS, CDR2 YYNGEE. CDR3 bases: TGTGCCAGCAGCGTAGGGAGCGGTCCCTACGAGCAGTACTTC. It is translated as CASSVGSGPYEQYF.

The chain has TRBV4-2 and TRBJ1-5, with 8 nucleotides matching TRBD1. Germline loops: CDR1 LGHNA, CDR2 YNFKEQ. The CDR3 sequence is 15 residues long. J lost 1 base, V lost 6 bases, and 5 bases had no gene match. CDR3 nucleotide sequence: TGTGCCAGCAGGCTGGGGGACAGGAGCAATCAGCCCCAGCATTTT. Translated, it gives CASRLGDRSNQPQHF.

This clone was picked up a small number of times. The chain joins TRBV11-2 to TRBJ2-7; TRBD1 is a possible D gene (5 bases). V lost 5 bases, J lost 4 bases, and 15 bases lay in between. The CDR3 loop spans 14 amino acids. Germline V gene data show CDR1 as SGHAT and CDR2 as FQNNGV. The CDR3 DNA reads TGTGCCAGCAGCCATCCCTCGCGACAGTACGAGCAGTACTTC. It codes for CASSHPSRQYEQYF. The entire variable domain, with the rest obtained from reference TRBV11-2 and TRBJ2-7, is as follows: EAGVAQSPRYKIIEKRQSVAFWCNPISGHATLYWYQQILGQGPKLLIQFQNNGVVDDSQLPKDRFSAERLKGVDSTLKIQPAKLEDSAVYLCASSHPSRQYEQYFGPGTRLTVT.

The CDR3 loop is CASSKAGGGGYTF. CDR3 coding DNA: TGTGCCAGCAGCAAGGCAGGGGGTGGTGGCTACACCTTC. V usage is TRBV14 and J usage is TRBJ1-2; 7 nucleotides align to TRBD1. The germline CDR1 and CDR2 sequences are SGHDN and FVKESK. Losses at the gene ends were 5 bases for V and 7 bases for J; bases not matched to a gene: 7. The CDR3 runs 13 residues.

The chain carries TRBV15 and TRBJ1-5, with D unresolved. V lost 0 bases, J lost 0 bases, and 12 bases lay in between. CDR1 and CDR2 from the germline V gene are LNHNV and YYDKDF (reference sequence). This CDR3 comprises 17 residues. The CDR3 region has the DNA TGTGCCACCAGCAGAGAAAAGAGTCGCACTAGCAATCAGCCCCAGCATTTT. Protein product: CATSREKSRTSNQPQHF.

The chain is built from TRBV15 and TRBJ2-5; 7 bases are shared with TRBD2. Near its end, the DNA agrees better with TRBJ2-7, so the J call may be wrong. This CDR3 contains 15 residues. The germline V gene encodes CDR1 LNHNV and CDR2 YYDKDF (reference sequence). In nucleotides, the CDR3 is TGTGCCACCAGCCCCCCGCCCGCGGGAGTCTACGAGCAGTACTTC. Translated, it gives CATSPPPAGVYEQYF.

The rearrangement links TRBV7-8 to TRBJ1-2; 7 bases align to TRBD1. Trimming took 4 bases from V and 0 from J; bases not matched to a gene: 8. Germline V gives CDR1 SGHVS, CDR2 FQNEAQ. This CDR3 is built from 16 residues. This CDR3 is CASSSHGTESNYGYTF. DNA of the CDR3: TGTGCCAGCAGCTCCCATGGGACAGAGTCTAACTATGGCTACACCTTC.